The 5 T cell receptor beta chains given below trace back to one sample, sequenced in a study of shared clonotypes between healthy human individuals. The method was immunoSEQ multiplex PCR; TCRdb's version includes in-frame clones alone and lacks a portion of them. The sample holds about a million clones, about 74% seen once. The sample was memory CD4+ T cells sorted from blood. Subset indicated: CD45RA-negative fraction. The receptors come from a young man in good health.

This clone was seen only a few times. The V gene is TRBV18, the J gene TRBJ1-5; D uncertain. CDR1 and CDR2 (germline): KGHSH, LQKENI. This CDR3 is 14 amino acids long. V was trimmed by 3 bases and J by 1 base, leaving 7 bases between them. In nucleotides, the CDR3 is TGTGCCAGCTCACCGAATGACAGCAATCAGCCCCAGCATTTT. Amino acids: CASSPNDSNQPQHF.

This rearrangement joins TRBV6-1 to TRBJ2-2; weak D call: TRBD1 (5 bases). V lost 6 bases and J lost 4, with 9 bases in between. This CDR3 region has 13 residues. CDR1 MNHNS and CDR2 SASEGT come from the germline V gene. Here the CDR3 DNA reads TGTGCCAGCAGAATCCAGGGCACCGGGGAGCTGTTTTTT. This translates into CASRIQGTGELFF.

V and J are TRBV11-2 and TRBJ2-1; maybe TRBD1 (5 bases). V was trimmed by 6 bases and J by 12 bases, leaving 15 bases between them. This CDR3 is 12 amino acids long. CDR1 is SGHAT, CDR2 FQNNGV, per germline. This chain's CDR3 is CASRTLGAGQFF. The CDR3 DNA reads as TGTGCCAGCAGGACCCTAGGGGCTGGGCAGTTCTTC.

The rearrangement uses TRBV10-3 and TRBJ2-3; no clear D. Germline loops: CDR1 ENHRY, CDR2 SYGVKD. This CDR3 has 12 residues. V gave up 6 bases and J gave up 4 bases, with 8 bases separating them. DNA for the CDR3: TGTGCCATCAGGGATGCGGCAGATACGCAGTATTTT. It codes for CAIRDAADTQYF.

This clone was counted a few times. The chain employs TRBV2 and TRBJ2-2, with 10 positions matching TRBD2. This CDR3 spans 19 amino acids. The V gene's germline CDR1 is SNHLY and CDR2 FYNNEI. Trimming at V came to 6 bases and at J to 5 bases, leaving 18 bases not matched to a gene. This chain's CDR3 is CASSYRWYSGGTGTGELFF. In nucleotides, the CDR3 is TGTGCCAGCAGCTATAGATGGTATAGCGGGGGGACGGGGACCGGGGAGCTGTTTTTT. The complete variable domain, with remaining parts taken from reference TRBV2 and TRBJ2-2, reads EPEVTQTPSHQVTQMGQEVILRCVPISNHLYFYWYRQILGQKVEFLVSFYNNEISEKSEIFDDQFSVERPDGSNFTLKIRSTKLEDSAMYFCASSYRWYSGGTGTGELFFGEGSRLTVL.